This is a list of T cell receptor beta chains from one sample in a study of blood T cell repertoires in COVID-19. Measured with immunoSEQ multiplex PCR; TCRdb has only the in-frame clones, and not every one. The table lists 120,000 or so clones, around 80% of them singletons. The sequencing input was peripheral blood. These receptor sequences come from a man aged 25 to 45 with COVID-19, enrolled during active disease. Both conserved end residues are part of each CDR3. D genes are given only for firm matches. Some rows have no size entry. The others give once, few or many, or a class for an expanded clone.

V gene	J gene	D gene	clone size	CDR3 protein	CDR3 DNA
TRBV7-3	TRBJ1-1	NA	NA	CASSLTQGMNTEAFF	TGTGCCAGCAGCTTAACGCAGGGGATGAACACTGAAGCTTTCTTT
TRBV6-6	TRBJ2-7	NA	few	CASSRPGHSSYEQYF	TGTGCCAGCAGCAGACCGGGACATAGCTCCTACGAGCAGTACTTC
TRBV3-1/TRBV3-2	TRBJ1-2	NA	NA	CAFHLGGSYGYTF	TGTGCCTTTCATCTTGGCGGGAGCTATGGCTACACCTTC
TRBV4-1	TRBJ1-1	TRBD1	once	CASSQPHRGQGAGEAFF	TGCGCCAGCAGCCAACCCCACCGAGGACAGGGGGCCGGTGAAGCTTTCTTT
TRBV5-4	TRBJ1-1	NA	NA	CASSRRGALSSVNTEAFF	TGTGCCAGCAGCCGCAGGGGTGCCTTATCATCTGTGAACACTGAAGCTTTCTTT
TRBV19	TRBJ1-6	NA	NA	CASSIEENNSPLHF	TGTGCCAGTAGTATCGAGGAAAATAATTCACCCCTCCACTTT
TRBV19	TRBJ2-2	NA	NA	CASGATGNTGELFF	TGTGCCAGTGGGGCTACAGGGAACACCGGGGAGCTGTTTTTT
TRBV7-2	TRBJ1-6	NA	NA	CASSFGLWGQDFLHF	TGTGCCAGCAGCTTCGGATTGTGGGGACAAGATTTCCTCCACTTT
TRBV5-5	TRBJ1-6	NA	NA	CASSLWIAGGNSPLHF	TGTGCCAGCAGCTTGTGGATAGCTGGGGGGAATTCACCCCTCCACTTT
TRBV11-3	TRBJ2-1	NA	NA	CASSPGANEQFF	TGTGCCAGCAGCCCTGGGGCCAATGAGCAGTTCTTC
TRBV28	TRBJ1-5	TRBD1	NA	CASSNRGGNQPQHF	TGTGCCAGCAGTAACAGGGGTGGCAATCAGCCCCAGCATTTT
TRBV28	TRBJ1-6	TRBD1	NA	CASTEGQGAVSYNSPLHF	TGTGCCAGCACAGAGGGACAGGGGGCTGTCTCCTATAATTCACCCCTCCACTTT
TRBV13	TRBJ2-7	TRBD2	NA	CASSFNPLAGGGYEQYF	TGTGCCAGCAGCTTCAACCCGCTAGCGGGAGGGGGCTACGAGCAGTACTTC
TRBV6-1	TRBJ2-7	NA	NA	CASSDFGAGEQYF	TGTGCCAGCAGTGATTTCGGGGCGGGGGAGCAGTACTTC
TRBV7-2	TRBJ2-5	NA	NA	CASSFQGTETQYF	TGTGCCAGCAGCTTCCAGGGTACCGAGACCCAGTACTTC
TRBV7-9	TRBJ2-7	TRBD1	NA	CASSLEGALDEQYF	TGTGCCAGCAGCTTAGAGGGGGCTTTGGACGAGCAGTACTTC